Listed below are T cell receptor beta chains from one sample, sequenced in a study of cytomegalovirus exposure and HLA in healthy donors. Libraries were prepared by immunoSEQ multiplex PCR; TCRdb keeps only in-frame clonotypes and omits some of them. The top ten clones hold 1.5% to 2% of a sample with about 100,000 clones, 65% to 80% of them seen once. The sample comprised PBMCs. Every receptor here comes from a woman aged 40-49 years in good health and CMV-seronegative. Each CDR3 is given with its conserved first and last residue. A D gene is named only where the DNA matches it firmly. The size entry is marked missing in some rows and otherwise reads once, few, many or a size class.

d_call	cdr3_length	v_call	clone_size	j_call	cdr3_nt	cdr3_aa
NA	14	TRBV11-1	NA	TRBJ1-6	TGTGCCAGCAGTCGGCGGGGTAATAATTCACCCCTCCACTTT	CASSRRGNNSPLHF
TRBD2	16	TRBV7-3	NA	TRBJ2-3	TGTGCCAGCAGCTCGGGACTAGCGGGAGGCTCAGATACGCAGTATTTT	CASSSGLAGGSDTQYF
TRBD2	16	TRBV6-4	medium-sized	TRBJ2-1	TGTGCCAGCAGTGACTCGGCTAGCGGAGGAAGCAATGAGCAGTTCTTC	CASSDSASGGSNEQFF
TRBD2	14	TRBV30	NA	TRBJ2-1	TGTGCCTGGACTAGCGGGGGGGCCTATCGAGAGCAGTTCTTC	CAWTSGGAYREQFF
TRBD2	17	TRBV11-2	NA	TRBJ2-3	TGTGCCAGCAGTCCCGGGGCTAGCGGGTGGGGCACAGATACGCAGTATTTT	CASSPGASGWGTDTQYF
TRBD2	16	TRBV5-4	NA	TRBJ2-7	TGTGCCAGCAGCTTGGCCCCTAGCGGGGGGCCCTACGAGCAGTACTTC	CASSLAPSGGPYEQYF
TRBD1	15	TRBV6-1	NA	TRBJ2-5	TGTGCCAGCAGTCCCCTAGCGACAGGGGCTGAGACCCAGTACTTC	CASSPLATGAETQYF
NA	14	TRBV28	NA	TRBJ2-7	TGTGCCAGCAGCACCGGGACATTCTCCTACGAGCAGTACTTC	CASSTGTFSYEQYF
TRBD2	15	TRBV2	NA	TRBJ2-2	TGTGCCAGCAGTTCACTAGCGGCGAACACCGGGGAGCTGTTTTTT	CASSSLAANTGELFF
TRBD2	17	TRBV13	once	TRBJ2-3	TGTGCCAGCAGCTTAGTATTCACTAGCGGGGGTAAAGATACGCAGTATTTT	CASSLVFTSGGKDTQYF
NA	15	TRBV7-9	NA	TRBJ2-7	TGTTCCAGCAGCTTAGCGATGGGACTGAAGGCCGAGCAGTACTTC	CSSSLAMGLKAEQYF
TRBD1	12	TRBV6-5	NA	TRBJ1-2	TGTGCCACCCGGACAGGGGGAGCTGGCTACACCTTC	CATRTGGAGYTF
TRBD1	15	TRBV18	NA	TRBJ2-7	TGTGCCAGCTCACCACCGACAGGGGGTGCCTACGAGCAGTACTTC	CASSPPTGGAYEQYF
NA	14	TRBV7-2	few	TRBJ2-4	TGTGCCAGCAGCTTAATCCAGACCAAAAACATTCAGTACTTC	CASSLIQTKNIQYF
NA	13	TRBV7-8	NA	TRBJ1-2	TGTGCCAGCAGCTTAGTATCCCAGGATGGCTACACCTTC	CASSLVSQDGYTF
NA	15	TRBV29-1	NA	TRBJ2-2	TGCAGCGTTGAAGATCCGAGGGACTACACCGGGGAGCTGTTTTTT	CSVEDPRDYTGELFF
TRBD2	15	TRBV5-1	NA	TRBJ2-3	TGCGCCAGCAGCTTGGAGGCGGGAGGGATAGATACGCAGTATTTT	CASSLEAGGIDTQYF
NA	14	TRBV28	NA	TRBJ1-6	TGTGCCAGCAGTTTTTTGGAGGGAGGTTCACCCCTCCACTTT	CASSFLEGGSPLHF
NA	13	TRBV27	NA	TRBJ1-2	TGTGCCAGCAGTACAGGGACTAACTATGGCTACACCTTC	CASSTGTNYGYTF
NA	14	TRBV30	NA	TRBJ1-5	TGTGCCTGGAGTGTACAGTTTAGCAATCAGCCCCAGCATTTT	CAWSVQFSNQPQHF
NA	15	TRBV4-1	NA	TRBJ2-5	TGCGCCAGCAGCTTACAGGGGAGGTCAGAAGAGACCCAGTACTTC	CASSLQGRSEETQYF
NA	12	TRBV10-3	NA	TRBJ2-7	TGTGCCATCAGTGAGGCAGGCTACGAGCAGTACTTC	CAISEAGYEQYF
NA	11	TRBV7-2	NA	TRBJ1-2	TGTGCCAGCAGCCCAGGGCTTGGCTACACCTTC	CASSPGLGYTF
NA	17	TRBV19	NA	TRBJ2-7	TGTGCCAGTAGTATAGACTCGAAACAGTATCGCCCCTACGAGCAGTACTTC	CASSIDSKQYRPYEQYF
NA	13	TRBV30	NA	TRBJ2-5	TGTGCCTGGACGTATTTCTACGAGGGCCGCCAGTACTTC	CAWTYFYEGRQYF
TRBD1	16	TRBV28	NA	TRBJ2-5	TGTGCCAGCAGTTCGACAGGGGGACGGACCCAAGAGACCCAGTACTTC	CASSSTGGRTQETQYF
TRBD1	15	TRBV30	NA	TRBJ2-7	TGTGCCTGGAGTCGAGGCGGGACAGGGGGCTACGAGCAGTACTTC	CAWSRGGTGGYEQYF
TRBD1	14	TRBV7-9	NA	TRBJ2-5	TGTGCCAGCAGACCAGGGACAGCCACTGAGACCCAGTACTTC	CASRPGTATETQYF
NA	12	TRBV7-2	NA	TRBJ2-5	TGTGCCAGCAGCTTCTACGTGGAGACCCAGTACTTC	CASSFYVETQYF
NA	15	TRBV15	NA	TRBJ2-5	TGTGCCACCAGCAGAGATCGGACAGTACAAGAGACCCAGTACTTC	CATSRDRTVQETQYF
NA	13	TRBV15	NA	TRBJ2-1	TGTGCCACCAGCAGAGATCAGTTCCATGAGCAGTTCTTC	CATSRDQFHEQFF